This is a list of T cell receptor beta chains from one sample in a study of radiotherapy plus CTLA-4 blockade in lung cancer. Some clones are missing from TCRdb's copy, which holds only in-frame ones; the method was immunoSEQ multiplex PCR. The table records around 90,000 clones, under 85% of them present only once. Sequencing used peripheral blood, obtained from a patient treated with radiotherapy plus ipilimumab. Receptors were obtained from a human donor with non-small cell lung cancer that progressed on radiotherapy plus ipilimumab. Each CDR3 is given with its conserved first and last residue. A D gene is named only where the DNA matches it firmly. Size values are once, few and many counts, or a class for expanded clones, and some rows have none.

v_call	d_call	clone_size	j_call	cdr3_aa	cdr3_nt
TRBV28	TRBD1	few	TRBJ1-6	CASSLGTGRSASPLHF	TGTGCCAGCAGTCTAGGGACAGGGCGGTCGGCGTCACCCCTCCACTTT
TRBV7-6	.	.	TRBJ2-3	CASSLGAGTDTQYF	TGTGCCAGCAGCTTAGGTGCAGGCACAGATACGCAGTATTTT
TRBV6-5	TRBD1	.	TRBJ1-2	CASGLGDRLNYGYTF	TGTGCCAGCGGCCTGGGGGACAGACTAAACTATGGCTACACCTTC
TRBV27	TRBD2	.	TRBJ2-1	CASSLSLAGGPPVLEQFF	TGTGCCAGCAGTTTATCTCTAGCGGGGGGACCCCCTGTATTAGAGCAGTTCTTC
TRBV7-2	.	.	TRBJ2-5	CASSQGRLGQETQYF	TGTGCCAGCAGCCAAGGGAGATTGGGCCAAGAGACCCAGTACTTC
TRBV14	.	.	TRBJ1-1	CASSQDRDTEAFF	TGTGCCAGCAGCCAAGATCGAGACACTGAAGCTTTCTTT
TRBV11-2	.	.	TRBJ2-3	CASSLKGSTDTQYF	TGTGCCAGCAGCTTAAAGGGTAGCACAGATACGCAGTATTTT
TRBV6-4	TRBD2	.	TRBJ2-5	CASSDSLAGVLNF	TGTGCCAGCAGTGACTCTCTAGCGGGGGTGCTAAACTTC
TRBV9	.	.	TRBJ2-7	CASSKEVGRQYF	TGTGCCAGCAGCAAGGAGGTCGGGAGGCAGTACTTC
TRBV2	.	.	TRBJ1-6	CASSEHDRYSPLHF	TGTGCCAGCAGTGAACACGATCGGTATTCACCCCTCCACTTT
TRBV18	.	.	TRBJ1-1	CASSPPGIARSTEAFF	TGTGCCAGCTCACCACCGGGGATCGCCCGGAGCACTGAAGCTTTCTTT
TRBV6-6	.	.	TRBJ2-7	CASSYPVPPRWYEQYF	TGTGCCAGCAGTTACCCGGTGCCGCCCAGATGGTACGAGCAGTACTTC